A single sample is the source of the 30 T cell receptor beta chains below, sequenced in a study of blood T cell repertoires in COVID-19. Assay: immunoSEQ multiplex PCR; the TCRdb copy retains only in-frame clones and omits some. The sample has 75,000 to 80,000 clones, less than 90% seen once. Source material: peripheral blood. The receptors were sampled from a human donor in a cohort sampled during active COVID-19.

The chain recombines TRBV7-6 with TRBJ2-7; D is possibly TRBD2 (5 bases). CDR1 SGHVS and CDR2 FNYEAQ come from the germline V gene. The CDR3 runs 17 residues. V lost 5 bases and J lost 0, with 20 bases in between. The CDR3 loop is CASSPPRGIAHSYEQYF. Here the CDR3 DNA reads TGTGCCAGCAGCCCCCCGCGAGGGATAGCGCACTCCTACGAGCAGTACTTC.

This chain joins TRBV18 and TRBJ1-5; no clear D. Between the trimmed V and J ends, which lost 2 bases and 0 bases, there was a span of 11 bases. The CDR3 contains 16 residues. CDR1 is KGHSH, CDR2 LQKENI, per germline. The CDR3 loop is CASSPGRIDSNQPQHF. CDR3 in DNA: TGTGCCAGCTCACCAGGGAGGATAGATAGCAATCAGCCCCAGCATTTT.

CDR3 DNA sequence: TGTGCCAGCAGCGCGGCGGGGGGTCTTCCCCAAGAGACCCAGTACTTC. Its translation is CASSAAGGLPQETQYF. The V call is TRBV9, the J call TRBJ2-5, with 8 bases fitting TRBD2. Trimming at V came to 3 bases and at J to 1 base, leaving 8 bases not matched to a gene. The CDR3 sequence is 16 residues long. Germline V CDR1 and CDR2: SGDLS, YYNGEE.

The chain links TRBV3-1 (or the pseudogene TRBV3-2) to TRBJ2-2; 7 bases align to TRBD2. Trimming took 2 bases from V and 7 from J; bases not matched to a gene: 7. Per the germline V gene, CDR1 is LGHDT and CDR2 is YNNKEL (reference sequence). This CDR3 comprises 15 residues. The chain's CDR3 is CASSQFRGVGGELFF. The CDR3, as DNA: TGTGCCAGCAGCCAATTCCGGGGGGTCGGCGGGGAGCTGTTTTTT.

The gene calls are TRBV2 and TRBJ2-3; 9 nucleotides agree with TRBD2. The J segment lost 6 bases and the V segment lost 10 bases, leaving 11 bases of the junction unmatched. This CDR3 is 14 amino acids long. From germline, CDR1 is SNHLY and CDR2 FYNNEI. The CDR3 DNA sequence: TGTGCCAATCTATCCGGGACTAGCAGTGATACGCAGTATTTT. The encoded protein is CANLSGTSSDTQYF.

The chain recombines TRBV28 with TRBJ2-7, with a weak D call TRBD2 (6 bases). V was cut by 4 bases and J by 9 bases, with 10 bases left in between. This CDR3 spans 11 amino acids. The germline gives CDR1 MDHEN, CDR2 SYDVKM. The CDR3 protein is CASSSPGVQYF. CDR3 sequence (DNA): TGTGCCAGCAGTTCCCCGGGGGTGCAGTACTTC.

This CDR3 reads CASRRGTEAFF. The CDR3 region has the DNA TGCGCCAGCAGAAGGGGGACTGAAGCTTTCTTT. The chain employs TRBV5-1 and TRBJ1-1; TRBD1 might be the D (6 bases). Germline V gene lookup returns CDR1 SGHRS and CDR2 YFSETQ. With 5 bases removed from V and 5 bases from J, the gap between germline ends came to 7 bases. The CDR3 length is 11 residues. Filled out from reference TRBV5-1 and TRBJ1-1, the complete variable domain reads KAGVTQTPRYLIKTRGQQVTLSCSPISGHRSVSWYQQTPGQGLQFLFEYFSETQRNKGNFPGRFSGRQFSNSRSEMNVSTLELGDSALYLCASRRGTEAFFGQGTRLTVV.

The chain employs TRBV7-8 and TRBJ1-1; 7 bases line up with TRBD1. Germline lookup yields CDR1 SGHVS and CDR2 FQNEAQ. V was clipped by 4 bases and J by 0 bases; unmatched bases: 8. The CDR3 contains 16 residues. The CDR3 bases are TGTGCCAGCAGCTGGGGGGTTGGACAGGTGAACACTGAAGCTTTCTTT. It specifies CASSWGVGQVNTEAFF.

This chain joins TRBV9 and TRBJ2-2; D gene uncertain. CDR3 length: 13 residues. The V end was cut by 0 bases, the J end by 5 bases, with 5 bases between. The germline V gene encodes CDR1 SGDLS and CDR2 YYNGEE. The DNA of the CDR3 is TGTGCCAGCAGCGTAGTTCAAACCGGGGAGCTGTTTTTT. This encodes CASSVVQTGELFF.

V and J are TRBV24-1 and TRBJ2-5, with 9 bases matching TRBD1. Germline CDR1 reads KGHDR; CDR2 reads SFDVKD. Trimming removed 4 bases from V and 3 bases from J; junction bases left unmatched: 5. There are 15 residues in the CDR3. DNA for the CDR3: TGTGCCACCAGTGAGTCCGGGACAGGGAAAGAGACCCAGTACTTC. It encodes CATSESGTGKETQYF.

V is TRBV13 and J is TRBJ1-6, with unresolved D. The CDR3 is made up of 17 amino acids. Germline loops: CDR1 PRHDT, CDR2 FYEKMQ (reference sequence). V lost 4 bases to trimming and J lost 0 bases, with 13 bases between them. The CDR3 sequence is CASSSYRGSSYNSPLHF. In DNA form, the CDR3 reads TGTGCCAGCAGCTCTTACAGAGGGAGCTCCTATAATTCACCCCTCCACTTT. The variable domain in full, completed from reference TRBV13 and TRBJ1-6, reads AAGVIQSPRHLIKEKRETATLKCYPIPRHDTVYWYQQGPGQDPQFLISFYEKMQSDKGSIPDRFSAQQFSDYHSELNMSSLELGDSALYFCASSSYRGSSYNSPLHFGNGTRLTVT.

V and J are TRBV5-5 and TRBJ2-3; TRBD2 matches 9 bases. This CDR3 spans 15 amino acids. CDR1 and CDR2 (germline): SGHKS, YYEKEE (reference sequence). Trimming cost V 7 bases and J 5 bases; bases outside gene matches: 11. In DNA form, the CDR3 reads TGTGCCAGCGCCACGGGGGGGACTAGCCGAGATACGCAGTATTTT. Translation gives CASATGGTSRDTQYF.

The chain carries TRBV11-1 and TRBJ1-1, with D possibly being TRBD1 (5 bases). The CDR3 contains 14 residues. Germline CDR1 reads SGHAT; CDR2 reads FQDESV (reference sequence). Trimming removed 0 bases from V and 4 bases from J, with 9 bases in between. CDR3 nucleotides: TGTGCCAGCAGCTTAGCCCCCGACAGCACTGAAGCTTTCTTT. Translating it yields CASSLAPDSTEAFF.

This chain links TRBV4-1 with TRBJ1-2; 8 nucleotides line up with TRBD1. From germline, CDR1 is MGHRA and CDR2 YSYEKL. There are 15 residues in the CDR3. Losses at the gene ends were 0 bases for V and 6 bases for J; bases not matched to a gene: 6. The CDR3: CASSQEVGQGHGYTF. In DNA form, the CDR3 reads TGCGCCAGCAGCCAAGAAGTCGGACAGGGCCATGGCTACACCTTC.

V is TRBV19 and J is TRBJ2-1, with 12 bases matching TRBD2. Germline CDR1 LNHDA, CDR2 SQIVND (reference sequence). The CDR3 contains 16 residues. Trimming at V came to 10 bases and at J to 3 bases, leaving 10 bases not matched to a gene. The CDR3 protein is CATGTRTSGVYNEQFF. DNA for the CDR3: TGTGCCACCGGAACGCGGACTAGCGGGGTCTACAATGAGCAGTTCTTC.

The gene calls are TRBV6-4 and TRBJ2-5, with 7 bases matching TRBD2. The CDR3 covers 15 residues. The J segment lost 2 bases and the V segment lost 5 bases, leaving 8 bases of the junction unmatched. Per the germline V gene, CDR1 is MRHNA and CDR2 is SNTAGT. The CDR3 coding sequence is TGTGCCAGCAGTCCGTCTAGCGGAGATCAAGAGACCCAGTACTTC. This encodes CASSPSSGDQETQYF.

The chain joins TRBV7-3 to TRBJ1-1; D unresolved. CDR1 SGHTA and CDR2 FQGTGA come from the germline V gene. CDR3 length: 14 amino acids. Trimming took off 1 base at V and 2 bases at J, with 8 bases between the two ends. The CDR3 is CASSLSQKNTEAFF. CDR3 sequence (DNA): TGTGCCAGCAGCTTAAGTCAGAAAAACACTGAAGCTTTCTTT. The variable domain in full, with the rest retrieved from reference TRBV7-3 and TRBJ1-1, is GAGVSQTPSNKVTEKGKYVELRCDPISGHTALYWYRQSLGQGPEFLIYFQGTGAADDSGLPNDRFFAVRPEGSVSTLKIQRTERGDSAVYLCASSLSQKNTEAFFGQGTRLTVV.

The sample holds one count of this clone. The J gene is TRBJ2-1, the V gene TRBV29-1; possible D gene TRBD2, 6 bases. The length of the CDR3 is 13 residues. V lost 3 bases to trimming and J lost 2 bases, with 8 bases between them. CDR1 SQVTM and CDR2 ANQGSEA come from the germline V gene. CDR3 in DNA: TGCAGCGTTGAGGGCGGGGCCTACAATGAGCAGTTCTTC. It is translated as CSVEGGAYNEQFF.

The V call is TRBV19, the J call TRBJ1-4; D not certain. This CDR3 region has 12 residues. In germline, CDR1 is LNHDA, CDR2 SQIVND (reference sequence). The germline V and J ends were trimmed by 3 bases and 7 bases, with 6 bases remaining between them. CDR3 protein: CASSIRGEKLFF. Here the CDR3 DNA reads TGTGCCAGTAGTATTCGGGGTGAAAAACTGTTTTTT.

J is TRBJ1-4 and V is TRBV6-5, with TRBD1 matching over 9 bases. The CDR3 is 15 amino acids. CDR1 is MNHEY and CDR2 is SVGAGI in the germline V gene. V dropped 6 bases and J dropped 7; count of bases not matched to a gene: 9. CDR3 loop: CASSSDRGRGEKLFF. The CDR3 DNA reads as TGTGCCAGCAGCTCGGACAGGGGAAGAGGTGAAAAACTGTTTTTT.

The chain employs TRBV28 and TRBJ1-6; 9 positions match TRBD1. J was trimmed by 0 bases and V by 4 bases; bases with no gene match: 10. CDR1 and CDR2 (germline): MDHEN, SYDVKM. The CDR3 is 19 amino acids. The CDR3 protein is CASSWTGVRPGSYNSPLHF. CDR3 nucleotides: TGTGCCAGCAGTTGGACAGGGGTCAGGCCCGGCTCCTATAATTCACCCCTCCACTTT. The variable domain in full, completed from reference TRBV28 and TRBJ1-6, reads DVKVTQSSRYLVKRTGEKVFLECVQDMDHENMFWYRQDPGLGLRLIYFSYDVKMKEKGDIPEGYSVSREKKERFSLILESASTNQTSMYLCASSWTGVRPGSYNSPLHFGNGTRLTVT.

The table lists this clone with a count of one. The chain has TRBV4-2 and TRBJ2-3, with 8 bases fitting TRBD2. The V gene end was trimmed by 8 bases and the J gene end by 5 bases; junction bases not matched to a gene: 9. The CDR3 contains 14 residues. Germline V lookup: CDR1 LGHNA, CDR2 YNFKEQ. This CDR3 reads CASRRSGGKDTQYF. DNA of the CDR3: TGTGCCAGCCGGCGCTCGGGGGGGAAAGATACGCAGTATTTT.

The rearrangement joins TRBV6-1 to TRBJ1-2; perhaps TRBD1 as D (6 bases). Trimming stripped 1 base from V and 7 bases from J, with 7 bases between. CDR3 size: 12 residues. CDR1 and CDR2 (germline): MNHNS, SASEGT. The CDR3 loop reads CASSEDRVGYTF. In nucleotides, the CDR3 is TGTGCCAGCAGTGAAGACAGGGTTGGCTACACCTTC.

This chain uses TRBV2 with TRBJ1-1, with 9 bases lining up with TRBD1. The V segment lost 5 bases and the J segment 5 bases; nucleotides outside the gene matches: 6. The CDR3 has 14 residues. Germline V gene lookup returns CDR1 SNHLY and CDR2 FYNNEI. CDR3 nucleotide sequence: TGTGCCAGCAGTCCGGACAGGGGAGGGACTGAAGCTTTCTTT. Protein: CASSPDRGGTEAFF.

This clone occurred once. The rearrangement joins TRBV4-1 to TRBJ2-3; a weak D match, TRBD1 (6 bases). This CDR3 spans 16 amino acids. V shed 1 base and J shed 3 bases, with 14 bases lying between them. Germline V lookup: CDR1 MGHRA, CDR2 YSYEKL. CDR3 nucleotides: TGCGCCAGCAGCCAAGTCCTGGGGGCGGGTACAGATACGCAGTATTTT. Protein product: CASSQVLGAGTDTQYF.

As regards this clone: At the DNA level, this CDR3 is encoded by other sequences in the same sample as well. DNA of the CDR3: TGTGCCAGCAGTTTACGGGACAGGGGTTACACTGAAGCTTTCTTT. Translation gives CASSLRDRGYTEAFF. This chain uses TRBV28 with TRBJ1-1; 10 bases line up with TRBD1. V lost 2 bases and J lost 3; bases outside the gene matches: 3. The V gene's germline CDR1 is MDHEN and CDR2 SYDVKM. This CDR3 is built from 15 residues.

This chain links TRBV19 with TRBJ1-2; 7 nucleotides match TRBD1. The V gene's germline CDR1 is LNHDA and CDR2 SQIVND (reference sequence). The CDR3 contains 16 residues. With V trimmed by 5 bases and J by 8 bases, 17 bases remained unmatched. The DNA for the CDR3 is TGTGCCAGTAGTCCCTACCACCGGTGGACAGGCGGGGGCTACACCTTC. Encoded protein: CASSPYHRWTGGGYTF.

The sample holds a few counts of this clone. V usage is TRBV19 and J usage is TRBJ2-5, with D possibly being TRBD2 (5 bases). CDR3 size: 14 residues. From germline, CDR1 is LNHDA and CDR2 SQIVND (reference sequence). V was pared by 5 bases and J by 2 bases, with 12 bases between. CDR3 region: CASSWGSEQETQYF. CDR3 in DNA: TGTGCCAGTAGTTGGGGTAGCGAACAAGAGACCCAGTACTTC.

The chain links TRBV5-1 to TRBJ2-7, with D possibly matching TRBD2 (5 bases). V lost 1 base, J lost 2 bases, and 13 bases lay in between. Germline V lookup: CDR1 SGHRS, CDR2 YFSETQ. The CDR3 extends over 15 amino acids. In DNA, the CDR3 is TGCGCCAGCAGCTTGTATGGTAGCGAGGCCTACGAGCAGTACTTC. Translating it yields CASSLYGSEAYEQYF.

The genes are TRBV5-1 and TRBJ2-3; no reliable D call. Per the germline V gene, CDR1 is SGHRS and CDR2 is YFSETQ. The V end lost 4 bases, the J end lost 6 bases, and 12 bases lay between the germline ends. The CDR3 consists of 13 residues. CDR3 sequence reads: CASSDGYVDTQYF. CDR3 bases: TGCGCCAGCAGCGACGGGTACGTGGATACGCAGTATTTT.